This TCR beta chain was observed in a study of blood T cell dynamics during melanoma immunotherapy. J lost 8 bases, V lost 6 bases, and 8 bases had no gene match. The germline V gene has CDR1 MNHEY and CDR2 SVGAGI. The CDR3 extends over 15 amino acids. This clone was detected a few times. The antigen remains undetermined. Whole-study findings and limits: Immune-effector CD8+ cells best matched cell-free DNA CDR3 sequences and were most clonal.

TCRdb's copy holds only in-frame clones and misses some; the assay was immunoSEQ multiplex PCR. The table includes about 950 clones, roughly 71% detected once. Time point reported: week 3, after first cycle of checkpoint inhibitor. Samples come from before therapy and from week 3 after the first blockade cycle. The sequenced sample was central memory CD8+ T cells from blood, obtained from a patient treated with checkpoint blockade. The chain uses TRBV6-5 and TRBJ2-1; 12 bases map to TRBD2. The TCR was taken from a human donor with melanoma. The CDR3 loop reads CASRTPSGRGDEQFF. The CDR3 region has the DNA TGTGCCAGCAGAACCCCTAGCGGGAGGGGGGATGAGCAGTTCTTC.